What follows are 20 T cell receptor beta chains derived from one specimen sequenced in a study of T cells in Graves' hyperthyroidism and ophthalmopathy. TCR beta CDR3 regions were amplified from RNA. The HTBI primer set drove a first-round RT-PCR of the TCR CDR3. TCRdb independently ran MiXCR on the multiplex PCR reads; one entry per CDR3 protein. The sample comprises 490,000 or so distinct CDR3 sequences, roughly 15% of which are singletons, and around 32% rests with the top ten. Sequencing was performed on blood. These receptor sequences come from a woman aged 30 to 39 with Graves' ophthalmopathy.

This clonotype was detected many times. This chain uses TRBV18 with TRBJ1-1; possibly TRBD1 for D (6 bases). Trimming pared 3 bases from V and 4 bases from J, leaving 12 bases between. The CDR3 consists of 14 residues. Germline CDR1 and CDR2: KGHSH and LQKENI. This CDR3 reads CASSPVQGPTEAFF. Written as DNA, the CDR3 is TGTGCCAGCTCACCGGTACAGGGCCCCACTGAAGCTTTCTTT.

This clonotype was seen repeatedly, ten times or more. CDR3 in DNA: TGTGCCAGCAGTTTTTACGGAGGGACTGAAGCTTTCTTT. Protein sequence: CASSFYGGTEAFF. J is TRBJ1-1 and V is TRBV28; no definite D call. This CDR3 contains 13 residues. V was cut by 3 bases and J by 5 bases, with 10 bases left in between. Germline values: CDR1 MDHEN, CDR2 SYDVKM.

As regards this clonotype: A single base separates this from a much larger clone, so it may be a read error. The V gene is TRBV30, the J gene TRBJ2-3; D is perhaps TRBD2 (6 bases). The CDR3 length is 15 residues. The V gene lost 1 base and the J gene lost 5 bases, with 16 bases spanning the gap. Germline assignment: CDR1 GTSNPN and CDR2 SVGIG (reference sequence). The CDR3 nucleotides are TGTGCCTGGAGTGCAACTCCGGGCGGGGAAGATACGCAGTATTTT. The encoded protein is CAWSATPGGEDTQYF.

The V and J genes are TRBV9 and TRBJ2-3; D is uncertain. There are 14 residues in the CDR3. V was clipped by 0 bases and J by 4 bases, with 9 bases between them. In germline, CDR1 is SGDLS, CDR2 YYNGEE. The CDR3 nucleotides read TGTGCCAGCAGCGTAGGTCCAGGTTCAGATACGCAGTATTTT. It codes for CASSVGPGSDTQYF.

The chain is built from TRBV9 and TRBJ2-4; the D is unclear. CDR1 is SGDLS, CDR2 YYNGEE, per germline. The CDR3 is 14 amino acids. V was pared by 0 bases and J by 5 bases, with 9 bases between. Here the CDR3 reads CASSVGAEENIQYF. The CDR3 DNA is TGTGCCAGCAGCGTAGGGGCAGAAGAAAACATTCAGTACTTC.

This clonotype has at least ten counts. The CDR3 DNA follows: TGTGCCAGCAGCCGGACAGGTGCCGGGGAGCTGTTTTTT. It yields the protein CASSRTGAGELFF. The genes are TRBV11-2 and TRBJ2-2, with 7 bases aligning to TRBD1. The CDR3 has 13 amino acids. Trimming took 5 bases from V and 6 from J; bases not matched to a gene: 3. Germline CDR1 is SGHAT and CDR2 is FQNNGV.

This clonotype was found many times. The V call is TRBV28, the J call TRBJ2-1; TRBD1 aligns across 10 bases. Germline trimming cut 4 bases from V and 7 bases from J; bases unmatched to any gene: 7. Germline-derived CDR1 and CDR2 are MDHEN and SYDVKM. The CDR3 runs to 15 residues. CDR3 sequence: CASSSPGTGANEQFF. The CDR3 coding sequence is TGTGCCAGCAGTTCCCCCGGGACAGGGGCGAATGAGCAGTTCTTC. Looking up the rest from reference TRBV28 and TRBJ2-1 gives the full variable domain: DVKVTQSSRYLVKRTGEKVFLECVQDMDHENMFWYRQDPGLGLRLIYFSYDVKMKEKGDIPEGYSVSREKKERFSLILESASTNQTSMYLCASSSPGTGANEQFFGPGTRLTVL.

The chain couples TRBV20-1 to TRBJ2-7; 9 bases agree with TRBD1. CDR3 length: 13 residues. After removal of 3 bases from V and 6 bases from J, the junction contained 6 bases not matched to a gene. CDR1 is DFQATT and CDR2 is SNEGSKA in the germline V gene (reference sequence). The CDR3 spells CSARGPTGGEQYF. The CDR3 DNA reads as TGCAGTGCTAGGGGCCCGACAGGGGGCGAGCAGTACTTC.

The chain has TRBV2 and TRBJ2-7, with TRBD1 identical over 8 bases. The CDR3 is 14 residues long. The germline CDR1 and CDR2 sequences are SNHLY and FYNNEI. The V segment lost 6 bases and the J segment 3 bases; nucleotides outside the gene matches: 7. This CDR3 is CASSGQGDYYEQYF. Written as DNA, the CDR3 is TGTGCCAGCAGCGGACAGGGAGATTACTACGAGCAGTACTTC.

As concerns this clonotype: Being one base from a much bigger clone, this may be a read error. V usage is TRBV5-6 and J usage is TRBJ2-1, with 12 bases matching TRBD2. Looked up from germline, CDR1 is SGHDT and CDR2 is YYEEEE. The CDR3 loop spans 17 amino acids. CDR3 in amino acids: CASSWGLAGGLFNEQSF. The CDR3 bases are TGTGCCAGCAGCTGGGGGCTAGCGGGAGGGCTATTCAATGAGCAGTCCTTC.

This clonotype was observed a few times. V is TRBV4-3 and J is TRBJ2-2, with D possibly being TRBD1 or TRBD2 (5 bases each). The CDR3 contains 14 residues. The V and J ends lost 5 bases and 5 bases respectively, with 12 bases between them. Germline loops: CDR1 LGHNA, CDR2 YSLEER. CDR3 nucleotide sequence: TGCGCCAGCAGCTCCGCCGGGGCTACCGGGGAGCTGTTTTTT. This sequence encodes CASSSAGATGELFF.

A few counts support this clonotype. The rearrangement uses TRBV12-3 or TRBV12-4 and TRBJ2-1; TRBD1 is a possible D gene (5 bases). The length of the CDR3 is 15 residues. With 6 bases removed from V and 2 bases from J, the gap between germline ends came to 14 bases. The CDR3 DNA reads TGTGCCAGCAGCATAGGGGCTGGGACCTACAATGAGCAGTTCTTC. It codes for CASSIGAGTYNEQFF.

The rearrangement joins TRBV20-1 to TRBJ2-2; possibly TRBD1 or TRBD2 for D (5 bases each). This CDR3 spans 15 amino acids. Germline loops: CDR1 DFQATT, CDR2 SNEGSKA (reference sequence). V was shortened by 0 bases and J by 4 bases, with 12 bases between the two germline ends. The CDR3, as DNA: TGCAGTGCTAGAGATCTTAGGGGACCCACCGGGGAGCTGTTTTTT. Amino acid sequence: CSARDLRGPTGELFF.

This clonotype was counted between two and nine times. V usage is TRBV9 and J usage is TRBJ2-1; the D gene is possibly TRBD1 (5 bases). The germline V gene has CDR1 SGDLS and CDR2 YYNGEE. The CDR3 covers 13 residues. Trimming cost V 4 bases and J 8 bases, with 13 bases left between them. The CDR3 spells CASSSQGSDEQFF. The CDR3 region has the DNA TGTGCCAGCAGCTCGCAGGGTTCGGATGAGCAGTTCTTC.

The chain joins TRBV7-2 to TRBJ1-5; D is undetermined. The CDR3 has 15 amino acids. V was trimmed by 0 bases and J by 0 bases, leaving 6 bases between them. Germline-derived CDR1 and CDR2 are SGHTA and FQGNSA. The CDR3 nucleotides read TGTGCCAGCAGCTTAGCGGCAGCTAGCAATCAGCCCCAGCATTTT. This codes for CASSLAAASNQPQHF. Full variable domain (remainder filled in from reference TRBV7-2 and TRBJ1-5): GAGVSQSPSNKVTEKGKDVELRCDPISGHTALYWYRQSLGQGLEFLIYFQGNSAPDKSGLPSDRFSAERTGGSVSTLTIQRTQQEDSAVYLCASSLAAASNQPQHFGDGTRLSIL.

In this sample, this clonotype turned up a few times. In DNA, the CDR3 is TGTGCCACCAGCAGTCTTAGCGGGAGGGCCCACGAGCAGTACTTC. Translating gives CATSSLSGRAHEQYF. The chain links TRBV15 to TRBJ2-7, with 11 bases aligning to TRBD2. The CDR3 totals 15 residues. Germline CDR1 reads LNHNV; CDR2 reads YYDKDF (reference sequence). Trimming took 3 bases from V and 5 from J; bases not matched to a gene: 6.

This clonotype was seen at least ten times. V gene TRBV20-1 combines with J gene TRBJ2-1, with TRBD2 matching 9 bases. CDR1 and CDR2 (germline): DFQATT, SNEGSKA (reference sequence). CDR3 size: 14 residues. The trim removed 6 bases at V and 3 bases at J, leaving 6 bases unmatched. This chain's CDR3 is CSAGLAGIYNEQFF. The CDR3 DNA follows: TGCAGTGCCGGGCTAGCGGGAATCTACAATGAGCAGTTCTTC.

This clonotype has only a few counts. The chain links TRBV12-3 or TRBV12-4 to TRBJ2-6; 10 bases fit TRBD1. The CDR3 totals 19 residues. J was trimmed by 2 bases and V by 6 bases; bases with no gene match: 13. This CDR3 reads CASSRATGTGDTGANVLTF. CDR3 nucleotide sequence: TGTGCCAGCAGCCGCGCCACCGGGACAGGGGATACTGGGGCCAACGTCCTGACTTTC.

This clonotype was counted at least ten times. The V gene is TRBV28, the J gene TRBJ2-2; D gene ambiguous. From germline, CDR1 is MDHEN and CDR2 SYDVKM. V was shortened by 8 bases and J by 2 bases, with 18 bases between the two germline ends. This CDR3 has 16 residues. CDR3 sequence (DNA): TGTGCCAGCCTAACCGCGAGTGGTCTAAACACCGGGGAGCTGTTTTTT. It encodes CASLTASGLNTGELFF.

This clonotype was observed at least ten times. V and J are TRBV12-3 or TRBV12-4 and TRBJ1-2; the D is unclear. The V and J ends lost 3 bases and 8 bases respectively, with 10 bases between them. CDR3 size: 12 residues. The CDR3 sequence is CASSLLRVGYTF. The DNA of the CDR3 is TGTGCCAGCAGTTTGCTAAGGGTCGGCTACACCTTC.